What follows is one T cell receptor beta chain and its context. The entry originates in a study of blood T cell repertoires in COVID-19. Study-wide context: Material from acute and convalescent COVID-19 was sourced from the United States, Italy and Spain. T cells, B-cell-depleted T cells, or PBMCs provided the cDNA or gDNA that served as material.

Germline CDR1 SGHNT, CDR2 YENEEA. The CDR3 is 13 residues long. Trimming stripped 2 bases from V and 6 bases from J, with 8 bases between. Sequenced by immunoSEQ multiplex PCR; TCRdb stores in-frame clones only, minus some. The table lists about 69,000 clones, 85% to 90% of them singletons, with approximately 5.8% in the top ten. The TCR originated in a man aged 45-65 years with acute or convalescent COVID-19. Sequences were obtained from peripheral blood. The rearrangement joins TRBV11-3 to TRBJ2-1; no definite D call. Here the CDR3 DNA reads TGTGCCAGCAGCTTAATAGCTCGCAATGAGCAGTTCTTC. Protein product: CASSLIARNEQFF.